This T cell receptor beta chain appears in the sequencing data of a study of blood T cells in healthy people across ages. The second PCR ran roughly 7 to 12 cycles with a sample-barcoded 5' primer and J-beta primers. TCRdb reprocessed the 5' RACE reads with MiXCR, giving one entry per CDR3 protein. The top ten clones hold approximately 20% of a sample with 600,000 to 1,000,000 distinct CDR3 sequences, roughly 64% of them seen once. Caucasian individuals from Russia who were healthy and aged roughly 6 to 95 acted as donors. Samples each yielded at least 5 micrograms of total RNA. For this clonotype: Its antigen is still unknown.

General observations from the study: Older age coincided with a roughly linear decline in TCR beta diversity per million T cells.

Looked up from germline, CDR1 is SGDLS and CDR2 is YYNGEE. This CDR3 has 14 residues. V was cut by 0 bases and J by 10 bases, with 16 bases left in between. The V gene is TRBV9, the J gene TRBJ2-5; D is perhaps TRBD2 (5 bases). This TCR came from a man aged 30 to 45 in good health. Sequenced input: blood. CDR3 sequence reads: CASSVGLASRVQYF. CDR3 in DNA: TGTGCCAGCAGCGTAGGGCTAGCATCGAGGGTCCAGTACTTC.